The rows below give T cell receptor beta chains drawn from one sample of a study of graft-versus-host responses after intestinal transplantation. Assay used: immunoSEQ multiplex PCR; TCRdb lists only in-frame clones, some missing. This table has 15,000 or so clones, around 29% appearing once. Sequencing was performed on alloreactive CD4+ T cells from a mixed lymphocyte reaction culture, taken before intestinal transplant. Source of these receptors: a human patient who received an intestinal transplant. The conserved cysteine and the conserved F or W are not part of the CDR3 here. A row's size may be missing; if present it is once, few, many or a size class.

CDR3aa: ASSHYTGVNYEQY
abundance: few
v_gene: TRBV5-4
j_gene: TRBJ2-7

CDR3aa: ASSATSVALTYEQY
abundance: .
v_gene: TRBV6-1
j_gene: TRBJ2-7

CDR3aa: ATSRDWQGRSPLH
abundance: few
v_gene: TRBV15
j_gene: TRBJ1-6

CDR3aa: ASSQLPGTGNEQF
abundance: .
v_gene: TRBV4-1
j_gene: TRBJ2-1

CDR3aa: ASSIPGGGRTYEQY
abundance: few
v_gene: TRBV19
j_gene: TRBJ2-7

CDR3aa: AIGQINTEAF
abundance: few
v_gene: TRBV10-3
j_gene: TRBJ1-1

CDR3aa: GSGSGIDNEQF
abundance: .
v_gene: TRBV18
j_gene: TRBJ2-1

CDR3aa: ASSLGGKNEQY
abundance: .
v_gene: TRBV4-2
j_gene: TRBJ2-7

CDR3aa: ASSFGSSANTEAF
abundance: .
v_gene: TRBV11-2
j_gene: TRBJ1-1

CDR3aa: ASSPSLGAQPQH
abundance: .
v_gene: TRBV18
j_gene: TRBJ1-5

CDR3aa: AITLSGTGAYEQY
abundance: .
v_gene: TRBV18
j_gene: TRBJ2-7

CDR3aa: ASSLYSGSSYEQY
abundance: .
v_gene: TRBV28
j_gene: TRBJ2-7

CDR3aa: ASGSGLAGVGEQF
abundance: few
v_gene: TRBV5-1
j_gene: TRBJ2-1

CDR3aa: ASSPDRAAQPQH
abundance: few
v_gene: TRBV18
j_gene: TRBJ1-5

CDR3aa: ASTQSNTGELF
abundance: .
v_gene: TRBV6-5
j_gene: TRBJ2-2

CDR3aa: ASSLGRNYGYT
abundance: .
v_gene: TRBV28
j_gene: TRBJ1-2

CDR3aa: ASSYSRQGNQPQH
abundance: few
v_gene: TRBV6-5
j_gene: TRBJ1-5

CDR3aa: ASSVLGGNTIY
abundance: .
v_gene: TRBV2
j_gene: TRBJ1-3

CDR3aa: ASSVETGGFLGTQY
abundance: few
v_gene: TRBV9
j_gene: TRBJ2-3

CDR3aa: ASSIQGTNTGELF
abundance: .
v_gene: TRBV19
j_gene: TRBJ2-2

CDR3aa: ASSQDGGRAYGYT
abundance: .
v_gene: TRBV4-3
j_gene: TRBJ1-2

CDR3aa: ASSLVRGPEQY
abundance: .
v_gene: TRBV5-1
j_gene: TRBJ2-7

CDR3aa: ASSLPAYGYT
abundance: few
v_gene: TRBV28
j_gene: TRBJ1-2

CDR3aa: ASSLPGPHTEAF
abundance: .
v_gene: TRBV7-9
j_gene: TRBJ1-1

CDR3aa: ASRQSSYNEQF
abundance: .
v_gene: TRBV28
j_gene: TRBJ2-1

CDR3aa: ASSSRVGGTYEQY
abundance: .
v_gene: TRBV6-5
j_gene: TRBJ2-7

CDR3aa: ATSRDLAGGPLNIQY
abundance: few
v_gene: TRBV15
j_gene: TRBJ2-4

CDR3aa: ASSLRDSSYNEQF
abundance: few
v_gene: TRBV27
j_gene: TRBJ2-1

CDR3aa: ATSRPRGVNTEAF
abundance: few
v_gene: TRBV15
j_gene: TRBJ1-1

CDR3aa: ASSPFTVQNTEAF
abundance: few
v_gene: TRBV4-1
j_gene: TRBJ1-1

CDR3aa: ASSLRGATEAF
abundance: .
v_gene: TRBV7-8
j_gene: TRBJ1-1

CDR3aa: ASSLIELTGYT
abundance: .
v_gene: TRBV5-4
j_gene: TRBJ1-2

CDR3aa: APGRGGNQPQH
abundance: .
v_gene: TRBV23-1
j_gene: TRBJ1-5

CDR3aa: ASSRNGGTGEKLF
abundance: .
v_gene: TRBV5-1
j_gene: TRBJ1-4

CDR3aa: ASSDDRGRGETQY
abundance: few
v_gene: TRBV19
j_gene: TRBJ2-5

CDR3aa: RVRGSSGGPEQF
abundance: .
v_gene: TRBV29-1
j_gene: TRBJ2-1

CDR3aa: SVDTGNSYEQY
abundance: .
v_gene: TRBV29-1
j_gene: TRBJ2-7

CDR3aa: ASSLVGALQF
abundance: few
v_gene: TRBV11-2
j_gene: TRBJ2-1

CDR3aa: ASSPKDPSSGNTIY
abundance: .
v_gene: TRBV18
j_gene: TRBJ1-3

CDR3aa: ASSLYWPSPNIQY
abundance: few
v_gene: TRBV19
j_gene: TRBJ2-4

CDR3aa: ASRGSGYGYT
abundance: .
v_gene: TRBV6-5
j_gene: TRBJ1-2

CDR3aa: ASSLARGTGNVAKNIRY
abundance: .
v_gene: TRBV4-3
j_gene: TRBJ2-4

CDR3aa: ASSLQGEQY
abundance: few
v_gene: TRBV7-2
j_gene: TRBJ2-7

CDR3aa: ASSLGGAYNEQF
abundance: .
v_gene: TRBV11-1
j_gene: TRBJ2-1

CDR3aa: ASSLLQGADGYT
abundance: few
v_gene: TRBV5-1
j_gene: TRBJ1-2

CDR3aa: ASSEVYGYT
abundance: few
v_gene: TRBV2
j_gene: TRBJ1-2

CDR3aa: ASSPGVKDNEQF
abundance: few
v_gene: TRBV6-1
j_gene: TRBJ2-1

CDR3aa: ASSLGGKNEQY
abundance: .
v_gene: TRBV5-4
j_gene: TRBJ2-7

CDR3aa: ASSLTQGMGNTEAF
abundance: medium-sized
v_gene: TRBV7-9
j_gene: TRBJ1-1

CDR3aa: ASSNPSGSSYEQY
abundance: few
v_gene: TRBV5-4
j_gene: TRBJ2-7

CDR3aa: ADRSNQPQH
abundance: .
v_gene: TRBV7-3
j_gene: TRBJ1-5

CDR3aa: ASTLGMNTEAF
abundance: few
v_gene: TRBV6-5
j_gene: TRBJ1-1

CDR3aa: ASSGAGLAKNIQY
abundance: .
v_gene: TRBV6-6
j_gene: TRBJ2-4

CDR3aa: ASSLGTSINEKLF
abundance: .
v_gene: TRBV7-9
j_gene: TRBJ1-4

CDR3aa: AWRGGKSYEQY
abundance: .
v_gene: TRBV30
j_gene: TRBJ2-7

CDR3aa: AISPTSAGFINEQF
abundance: .
v_gene: TRBV10-3
j_gene: TRBJ2-1

CDR3aa: ASSQDPAGGPRSYNEQF
abundance: .
v_gene: TRBV4-1
j_gene: TRBJ2-1

CDR3aa: ASSLEFQILSYEQY
abundance: .
v_gene: TRBV5-1
j_gene: TRBJ2-7

CDR3aa: ASSYSTSGNQPQH
abundance: .
v_gene: TRBV6-5
j_gene: TRBJ1-5

CDR3aa: ASSLGLVGGYEQY
abundance: few
v_gene: TRBV5-6
j_gene: TRBJ2-7